This T cell receptor beta chain was profiled in a study of T cells in Graves' hyperthyroidism and ophthalmopathy. General observations from the study: Also found in blood were most expanded thyroid clonotypes above 0.001. Ophthalmopathy was identified by the model a median around 6.3 months ahead of onset.

In this sample, this clonotype turned up many times. The antigen is undetermined. TCR beta CDR3 sequences were amplified from RNA transcripts. With the HTBI primer set, the TCR CDR3 went through a first round of RT-PCR. TCRdb re-called the multiplex PCR reads with MiXCR, one entry per CDR3 protein. The repertoire holds about 380,000 distinct CDR3 sequences, with roughly 18% as singletons. Ophthalmopathy patients had moderate-to-severe active disease, CAS ≥3, NOSPECS ≥4, and disease duration under 3 months. Over 9 ml of fresh peripheral blood supplied the PBMCs. The receptor's source is a man aged 18 to 29 with Graves' ophthalmopathy. Sequenced sample: blood.

CDR3 sequence reads: CASSSGQYGYTF. The CDR3 DNA reads as TGTGCCAGCAGTTCAGGACAGTATGGCTACACCTTC. The chain carries TRBV12-3 or TRBV12-4 and TRBJ1-2; possibly TRBD1 for D (6 bases). The CDR3 runs to 12 residues. The V end lost 4 bases, the J end lost 5 bases, and 8 bases lay between the germline ends.